A selection of T cell receptor beta chains follows, all from one sample in a study of graft-versus-host responses after intestinal transplantation. Here immunoSEQ multiplex PCR was the method, and the copy in TCRdb shows in-frame clones only, minus some. The sample has around 100,000 clones; roughly 90% are singletons. No antigen has been assigned to these receptors. The sequencing used unstimulated CD4+ T cells sorted from spleen or lymph node cells, collected before transplant. These TCRs come from a human donor who was the organ donor for an intestinal transplant. Each CDR3 is given with its conserved first and last residue. The D gene is left open where the match is weak.

j_call | d_call | v_call | cdr3_nt | cdr3_aa
TRBJ1-6 | TRBD1 | TRBV28 | TGTGCCAGCAGTCCGGGGACAGGGGGCGATTTTCTCTATAATTCACCCCTCCACTTT | CASSPGTGGDFLYNSPLHF
TRBJ1-2 | - | TRBV5-8 | TGTGCCAGCAGCTTGGGGGGGACGTGGATAGCAGATGGCTACACCTTC | CASSLGGTWIADGYTF
TRBJ1-4 | - | TRBV28 | TGTGCCAGCAGTCATTCAACGTGGACAGTACCGCCCGAAAAACTGTTTTTT | CASSHSTWTVPPEKLFF
TRBJ2-3 | - | TRBV6-6 | TGTGCCAGCAGTGCGACTAGTACAGATACGCAGTATTTT | CASSATSTDTQYF
TRBJ1-4 | - | TRBV30 | TGTGCCTGGAGTATTCAGCCTAATGAAAAACTGTTTTTT | CAWSIQPNEKLFF
TRBJ1-2 | - | TRBV5-1 | TGCGCCAGCAGCTTGAACAGATACCGTGAAGACTATGGCTACACCTTC | CASSLNRYREDYGYTF
TRBJ2-7 | - | TRBV14 | TGTGCCAGCAGCCCTCGAAGGGTTTCCTACGAGCAGTACTTC | CASSPRRVSYEQYF
TRBJ1-1 | TRBD1 | TRBV2 | TGTGCCAGCAGCGGGGACAGGAACACTGAAGCTTTCTTT | CASSGDRNTEAFF
TRBJ2-3 | TRBD2 | TRBV30 | TGTGCCTGGAGTGTTGTAGCGGGGGGGAAAGATACGCAGTATTTT | CAWSVVAGGKDTQYF
TRBJ2-6 | - | TRBV27 | TGTGCCAGCAGTTTATTTGCTATAGGCAGGGCTGGGGCCAACGTCCTGACTTTC | CASSLFAIGRAGANVLTF
TRBJ2-1 | - | TRBV10-1 | TGCGCCAGCAGTGAACCAGTGAAGGATGAGCAGTTCTTC | CASSEPVKDEQFF